This T cell receptor beta chain appears in the sequencing data of a study of sequential checkpoint blockade in melanoma. Study information: Both treatment sequences were followed by maintenance nivolumab.

Clones were sequenced by immunoSEQ multiplex PCR, and TCRdb holds only the in-frame ones, with some missing. The sample has 2,600 or so clones; 22% are singletons. This clone showed up just a few times. Treatment here: randomized to nivolumab then ipilimumab (arm A) or the reverse (arm B). V shed 2 bases, J shed 3 bases, and the junction held 10 bases outside the gene matches. Germline CDR1 GTSNPN, CDR2 SVGIG (reference sequence). The CDR3 has 17 amino acids. The sequences come from tumor tissue (inferred from file names), collected from a patient given nivolumab and ipilimumab in sequence. The rearrangement links TRBV30 to TRBJ2-1; 10 nucleotides line up with TRBD2. This receptor was taken from a human donor with melanoma. CDR3 DNA: TGTGCCTGGAGTAAGTTAAGCGGGAGGGCCTACTACAATGAGCAGTTCTTC. Residues: CAWSKLSGRAYYNEQFF.